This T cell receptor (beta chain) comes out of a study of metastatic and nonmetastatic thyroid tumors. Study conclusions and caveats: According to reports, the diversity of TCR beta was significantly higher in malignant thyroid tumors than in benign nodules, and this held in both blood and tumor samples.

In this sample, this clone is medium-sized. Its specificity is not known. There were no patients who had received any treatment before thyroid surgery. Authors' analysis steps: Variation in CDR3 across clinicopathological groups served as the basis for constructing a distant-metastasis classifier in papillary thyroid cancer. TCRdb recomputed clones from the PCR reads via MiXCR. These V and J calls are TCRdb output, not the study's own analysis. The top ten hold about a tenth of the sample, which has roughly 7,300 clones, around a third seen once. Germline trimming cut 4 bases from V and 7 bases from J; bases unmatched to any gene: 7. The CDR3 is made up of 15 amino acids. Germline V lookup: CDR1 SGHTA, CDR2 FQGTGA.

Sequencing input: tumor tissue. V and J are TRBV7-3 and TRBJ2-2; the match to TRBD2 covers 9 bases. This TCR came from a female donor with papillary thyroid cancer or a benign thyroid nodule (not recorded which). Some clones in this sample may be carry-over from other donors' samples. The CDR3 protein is CASSYSGRGDGELFF. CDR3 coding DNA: TGTGCCAGCAGCTATAGCGGGAGAGGGGACGGGGAGCTGTTTTTT. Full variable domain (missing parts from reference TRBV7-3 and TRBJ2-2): GAGVSQTPSNKVTEKGKYVELRCDPISGHTALYWYRQSLGQGPEFLIYFQGTGAADDSGLPNDRFFAVRPEGSVSTLKIQRTERGDSAVYLCASSYSGRGDGELFFGEGSRLTVL.